This entry features one T cell receptor beta chain sequence. Its antigen is unidentified. This sample is part of a study of cytomegalovirus exposure and HLA in healthy donors. These donors, healthy bone marrow donors, were studied. At sampling all donors were nominally healthy, likely with unrecorded immune exposures. 13 Jbeta primers and 60 Vbeta primers were used for the PCR. Libraries were prepared by immunoSEQ multiplex PCR; TCRdb keeps only in-frame clonotypes and omits some of them. The sample carries around 120,000 clones, about three quarters recorded once. The study, taken as a whole, reports: A later analysis appeared to link common viral pathogens to several of the most significant clusters. In vitro assays verified that three CMV-associated chains recognized CMV antigens specifically.

The CDR3 consists of 13 residues. V trimming: 7 bases; J trimming: 3 bases; junction bases outside the gene matches: 2. Per germline, CDR1 SNHLY and CDR2 FYNNEI. The rearrangement uses TRBV2 and TRBJ1-1, with 10 bases fitting TRBD1. Sequencing used PBMCs. The receptor was isolated from a woman aged 55 to 70 in good health and CMV-seropositive. CDR3 loop: CASKGTGDTEAFF. CDR3 bases: TGTGCCAGCAAGGGGACAGGGGACACTGAAGCTTTCTTT.